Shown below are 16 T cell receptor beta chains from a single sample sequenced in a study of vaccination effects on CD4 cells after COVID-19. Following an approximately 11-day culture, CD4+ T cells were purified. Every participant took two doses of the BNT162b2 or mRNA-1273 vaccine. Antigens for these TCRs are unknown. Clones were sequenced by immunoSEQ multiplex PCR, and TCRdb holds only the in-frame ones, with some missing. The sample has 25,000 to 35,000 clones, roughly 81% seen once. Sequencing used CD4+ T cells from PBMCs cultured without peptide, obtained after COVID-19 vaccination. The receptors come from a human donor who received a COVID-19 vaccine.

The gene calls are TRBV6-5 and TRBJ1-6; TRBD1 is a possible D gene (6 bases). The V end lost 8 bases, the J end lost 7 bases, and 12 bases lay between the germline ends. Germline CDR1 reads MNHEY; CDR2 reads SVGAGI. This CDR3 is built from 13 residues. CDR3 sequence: CASARGGNSPLHF. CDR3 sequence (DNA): TGTGCCAGCGCACGAGGGGGAAATTCACCCCTCCACTTT.

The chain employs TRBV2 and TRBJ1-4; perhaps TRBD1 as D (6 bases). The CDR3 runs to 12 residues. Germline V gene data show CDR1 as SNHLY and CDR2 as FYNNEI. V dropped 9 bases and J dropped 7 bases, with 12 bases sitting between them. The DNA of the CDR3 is TGTGCCAGAGGGACACTCCGTGAAAAACTGTTTTTT. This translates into CARGTLREKLFF. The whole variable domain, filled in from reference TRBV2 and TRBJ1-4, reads EPEVTQTPSHQVTQMGQEVILRCVPISNHLYFYWYRQILGQKVEFLVSFYNNEISEKSEIFDDQFSVERPDGSNFTLKIRSTKLEDSAMYFCARGTLREKLFFGSGTQLSVL.

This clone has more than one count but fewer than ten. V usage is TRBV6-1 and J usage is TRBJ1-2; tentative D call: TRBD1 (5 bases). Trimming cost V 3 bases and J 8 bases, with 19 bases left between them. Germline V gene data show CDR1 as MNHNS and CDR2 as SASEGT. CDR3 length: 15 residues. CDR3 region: CASSDPGDGGRGYTF. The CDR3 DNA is TGTGCCAGCAGTGACCCGGGGGACGGAGGCCGCGGCTACACCTTC.

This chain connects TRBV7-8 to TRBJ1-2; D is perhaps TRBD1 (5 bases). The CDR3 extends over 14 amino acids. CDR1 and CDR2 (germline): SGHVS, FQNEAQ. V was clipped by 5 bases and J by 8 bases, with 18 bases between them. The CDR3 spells CASSRDQGLYGYTF. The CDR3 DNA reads TGTGCCAGCAGCCGAGATCAGGGTCTATACGGCTACACCTTC.

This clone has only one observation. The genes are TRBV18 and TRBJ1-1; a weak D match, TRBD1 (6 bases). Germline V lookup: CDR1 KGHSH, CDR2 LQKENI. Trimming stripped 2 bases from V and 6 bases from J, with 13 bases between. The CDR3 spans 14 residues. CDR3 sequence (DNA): TGTGCCAGCTCACCAGACAGGACCAACGCTGAAGCTTTCTTT. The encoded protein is CASSPDRTNAEAFF. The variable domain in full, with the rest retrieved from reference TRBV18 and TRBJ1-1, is NAGVMQNPRHLVRRRGQEARLRCSPMKGHSHVYWYRQLPEEGLKFMVYLQKENIIDESGMPKERFSAEFPKEGPSILRIQQVVRGDSAAYFCASSPDRTNAEAFFGQGTRLTVV.

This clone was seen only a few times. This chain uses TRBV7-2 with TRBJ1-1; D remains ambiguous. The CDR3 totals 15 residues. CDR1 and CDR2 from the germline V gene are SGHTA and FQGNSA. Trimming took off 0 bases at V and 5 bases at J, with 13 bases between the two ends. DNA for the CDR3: TGTGCCAGCAGCTTAGCAGCGCGGGGTGAGACTGAAGCTTTCTTT. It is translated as CASSLAARGETEAFF.

The CDR3 DNA reads TGTGCCATCAGTGGAACCGACGGGAAAGAGACCCAGTACTTC. It yields the protein CAISGTDGKETQYF. The chain recombines TRBV10-3 with TRBJ2-5; a possible D gene is TRBD2 (5 bases). Trimming removed 4 bases from V and 3 bases from J, with 12 bases in between. Per germline, CDR1 ENHRY and CDR2 SYGVKD. The CDR3 covers 14 residues.

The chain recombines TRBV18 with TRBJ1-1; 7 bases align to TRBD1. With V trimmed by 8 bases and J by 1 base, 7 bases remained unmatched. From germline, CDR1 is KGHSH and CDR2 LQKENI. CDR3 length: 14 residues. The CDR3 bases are TGTGCCAGCAAGACTCAGGGGGAGAACACTGAAGCTTTCTTT. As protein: CASKTQGENTEAFF.

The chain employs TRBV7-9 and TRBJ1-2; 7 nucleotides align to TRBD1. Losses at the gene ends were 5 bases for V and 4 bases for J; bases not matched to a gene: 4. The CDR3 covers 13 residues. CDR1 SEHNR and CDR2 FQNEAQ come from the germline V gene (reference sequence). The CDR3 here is CASSKTGTYGYTF. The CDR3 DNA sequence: TGTGCCAGCAGCAAGACAGGGACCTATGGCTACACCTTC.

The CDR3 loop is CASSLSRTSGARGSYEQYF. CDR3 coding DNA: TGCGCCAGCAGCCTTTCGCGGACTAGCGGGGCAAGGGGGTCCTACGAGCAGTACTTC. This rearrangement joins TRBV4-1 to TRBJ2-7; 12 nucleotides agree with TRBD2. Trimming took 4 bases from V and 1 from J; bases not matched to a gene: 14. The CDR3 runs to 19 residues. The germline V gene has CDR1 MGHRA and CDR2 YSYEKL.

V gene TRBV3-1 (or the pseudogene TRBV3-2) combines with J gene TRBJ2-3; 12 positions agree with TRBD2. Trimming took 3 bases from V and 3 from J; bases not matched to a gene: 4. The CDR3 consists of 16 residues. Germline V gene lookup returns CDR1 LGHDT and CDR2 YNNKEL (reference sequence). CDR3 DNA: TGTGCCAGCAGCCAGACTAGCGGGAGTAGGACAGATACGCAGTATTTT. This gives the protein CASSQTSGSRTDTQYF.

The CDR3 is CASSYWRSQGVTEAFF. Here the CDR3 DNA reads TGTGCCAGCAGTTACTGGCGGTCGCAGGGAGTCACTGAAGCTTTCTTT. This chain links TRBV6-5 with TRBJ1-1; a weak D match, TRBD1 (5 bases). This CDR3 spans 16 amino acids. The germline V gene encodes CDR1 MNHEY and CDR2 SVGAGI. V lost 1 base and J 4 bases, leaving 16 bases between the germline ends.

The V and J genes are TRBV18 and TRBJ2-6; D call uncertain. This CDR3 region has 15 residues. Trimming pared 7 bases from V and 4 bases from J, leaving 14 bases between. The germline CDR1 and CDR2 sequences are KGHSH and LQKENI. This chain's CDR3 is CASFPENSGANVLTF. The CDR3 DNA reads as TGTGCCAGCTTTCCCGAAAATTCCGGGGCCAACGTCCTGACTTTC.

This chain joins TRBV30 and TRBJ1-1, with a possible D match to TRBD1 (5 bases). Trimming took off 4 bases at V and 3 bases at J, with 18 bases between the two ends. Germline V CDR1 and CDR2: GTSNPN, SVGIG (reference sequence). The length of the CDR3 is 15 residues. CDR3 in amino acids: CAWKFVGARDTEAFF. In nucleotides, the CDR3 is TGTGCCTGGAAGTTTGTAGGGGCAAGAGACACTGAAGCTTTCTTT. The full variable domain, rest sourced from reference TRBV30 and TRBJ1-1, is SQTIHQWPATLVQPVGSPLSLECTVEGTSNPNLYWYRQAAGRGLQLLFYSVGIGQISSEVPQNLSASRPQDRQFILSSKKLLLSDSGFYLCAWKFVGARDTEAFFGQGTRLTVV.

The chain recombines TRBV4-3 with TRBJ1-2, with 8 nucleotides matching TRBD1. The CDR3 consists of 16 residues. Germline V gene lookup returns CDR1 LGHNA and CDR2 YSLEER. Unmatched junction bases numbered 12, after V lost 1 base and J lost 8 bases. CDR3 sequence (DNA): TGCGCCAGCAGCCAAGTTCACCTCCAGGGGGCGGAGGGCTACACCTTC. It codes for CASSQVHLQGAEGYTF.

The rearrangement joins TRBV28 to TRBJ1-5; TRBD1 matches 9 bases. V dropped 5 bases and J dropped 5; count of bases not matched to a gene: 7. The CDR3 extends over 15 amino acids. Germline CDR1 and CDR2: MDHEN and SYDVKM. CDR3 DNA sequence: TGTGCCAGCAGTCCCCCGGACAGGGGACATCAGCCCCAGCATTTT. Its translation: CASSPPDRGHQPQHF.